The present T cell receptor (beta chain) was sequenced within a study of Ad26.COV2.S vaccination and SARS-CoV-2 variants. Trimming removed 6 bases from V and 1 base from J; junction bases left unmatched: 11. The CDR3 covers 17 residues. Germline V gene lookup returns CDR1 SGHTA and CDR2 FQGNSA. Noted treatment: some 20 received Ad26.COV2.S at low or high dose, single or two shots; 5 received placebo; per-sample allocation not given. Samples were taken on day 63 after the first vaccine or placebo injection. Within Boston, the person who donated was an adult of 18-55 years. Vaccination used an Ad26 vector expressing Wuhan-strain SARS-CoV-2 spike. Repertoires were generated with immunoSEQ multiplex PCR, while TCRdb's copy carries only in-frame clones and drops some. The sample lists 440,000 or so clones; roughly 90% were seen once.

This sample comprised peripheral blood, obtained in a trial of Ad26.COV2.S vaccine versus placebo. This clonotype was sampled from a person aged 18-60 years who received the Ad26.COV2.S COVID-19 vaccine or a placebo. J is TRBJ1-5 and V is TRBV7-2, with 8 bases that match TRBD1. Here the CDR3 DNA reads TGTGCCAGCAGTGGACAGGGCTCTGGGTTAAGCAATCAGCCCCAGCATTTT. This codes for CASSGQGSGLSNQPQHF.